Below, 9 T cell receptor beta chains from the same sample are listed, as sequenced in a study of blood T cell repertoires in COVID-19. TCRdb's table, derived via immunoSEQ multiplex PCR, lists solely in-frame clones and lacks some. Of roughly 250,000 clones listed, around 87% were seen once; the top ten hold about 1.6%. Sample: PBMCs or T cells enriched from blood (not recorded which). Receptor source: a woman between 45 and 65 years old who had recovered from COVID-19.

The chain has TRBV6-5 and TRBJ2-7; no definite D call. The CDR3 contains 13 residues. CDR1 and CDR2 from the germline V gene are MNHEY and SVGAGI. Deletions cut 7 bases from V and 2 bases from J, with 12 bases between. As DNA, the CDR3 is TGTGCCAGCAAGTATGACAACACCTACGAGCAGTACTTC. Protein product: CASKYDNTYEQYF.

The gene calls are TRBV28 and TRBJ2-1; D possibly corresponds to TRBD1 (5 bases). This CDR3 is built from 14 residues. Germline V gene data show CDR1 as MDHEN and CDR2 as SYDVKM. V was trimmed by 5 bases and J by 6 bases, leaving 14 bases between them. This CDR3 reads CASSDPGQGNEQFF. Written as DNA, the CDR3 is TGTGCCAGCAGTGATCCAGGCCAGGGCAATGAGCAGTTCTTC.

The chain employs TRBV6-6 and TRBJ2-2; D is undetermined. This CDR3 comprises 13 residues. Germline assignment: CDR1 MNHNY and CDR2 SVGAGI (reference sequence). The ends were cut back, 3 bases at V and 5 bases at J, with 7 bases in the middle. The CDR3 sequence: CASSYPVTGELFF. The CDR3 region has the DNA TGTGCCAGCAGTTATCCTGTAACCGGGGAGCTGTTTTTT.

V gene TRBV3-1 (or the pseudogene TRBV3-2) combines with J gene TRBJ2-5; TRBD1 aligns across 7 bases. J gave up 7 bases and V 0 bases, and 2 bases lay outside the gene matches. The V gene's germline CDR1 is LGHDT and CDR2 YNNKEL (reference sequence). The CDR3 covers 13 residues. The CDR3 DNA reads as TGTGCCAGCAGCCAAGAACGACAGGGGACCCAGTACTTC. Translation gives CASSQERQGTQYF.

The chain joins TRBV6-2 or TRBV6-3 to TRBJ2-7, with 8 bases fitting TRBD1. Germline-derived CDR1 and CDR2 are MNHEY and SVGEGT. With 2 bases clipped from V and 3 bases from J, the junction kept 9 bases outside the gene matches. There are 16 residues in the CDR3. The CDR3 nucleotides are TGTGCCAGCAGTTACCCGGACAGGGCAACTTACTACGAGCAGTACTTC. Amino acid sequence: CASSYPDRATYYEQYF.

The V and J genes are TRBV19 and TRBJ2-1; TRBD2 agrees at 9 bases. Germline trimming cut 7 bases from V and 7 bases from J; bases unmatched to any gene: 23. The CDR3 loop spans 19 amino acids. Germline CDR1 and CDR2: LNHDA and SQIVND (reference sequence). CDR3 nucleotides: TGTGCCAGTACTTTCAAGGTAGCGGGAGAACTAACAGCCCATAATGAGCAGTTCTTC. Amino acids: CASTFKVAGELTAHNEQFF.

The chain links TRBV15 to TRBJ2-7; no definite D call. V shed 0 bases and J shed 4 bases, with 13 bases lying between them. Germline CDR1 is LNHNV and CDR2 is YYDKDF (reference sequence). The CDR3 runs 15 residues. The chain's CDR3 is CATSREKIQFYEQYF. CDR3 sequence (DNA): TGTGCCACCAGCAGAGAGAAGATTCAGTTTTACGAGCAGTACTTC.

This rearrangement joins TRBV5-6 to TRBJ1-2; 8 nucleotides agree with TRBD1. J was trimmed by 4 bases and V by 5 bases; bases with no gene match: 7. Looked up from germline, CDR1 is SGHDT and CDR2 is YYEEEE. This CDR3 has 14 amino acids. The DNA of the CDR3 is TGTGCCAGCAGTCGAGACAGGGGATCCTATGGCTACACCTTC. Translated, it gives CASSRDRGSYGYTF.

This chain uses TRBV6-4 with TRBJ2-2; D may be TRBD1 (5 bases). The CDR3 is 14 residues long. Looked up from germline, CDR1 is MRHNA and CDR2 is SNTAGT. Trimming removed 3 bases at V and 3 bases at J, with 8 bases between. The CDR3 nucleotides are TGTGCCAGCAGTGAAGGGGCGGACACCGGGGAGCTGTTTTTT. Protein: CASSEGADTGELFF.